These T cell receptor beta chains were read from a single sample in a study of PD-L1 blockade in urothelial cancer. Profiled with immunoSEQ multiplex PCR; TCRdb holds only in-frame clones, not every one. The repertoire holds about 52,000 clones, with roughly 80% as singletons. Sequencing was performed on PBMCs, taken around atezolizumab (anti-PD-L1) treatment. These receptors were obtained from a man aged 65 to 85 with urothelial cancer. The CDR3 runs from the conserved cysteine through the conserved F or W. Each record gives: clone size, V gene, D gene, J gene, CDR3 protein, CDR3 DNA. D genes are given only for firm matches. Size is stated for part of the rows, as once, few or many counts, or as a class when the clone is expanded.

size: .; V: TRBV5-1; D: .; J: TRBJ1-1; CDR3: CASSLGGDNTEAFF; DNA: TGCGCCAGCAGCTTGGGCGGGGATAACACTGAAGCTTTCTTT
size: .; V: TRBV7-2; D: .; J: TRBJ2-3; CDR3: CASSFWTDTSTDTQYF; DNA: TGTGCCAGCAGCTTTTGGACAGATACTAGCACAGATACGCAGTATTTT
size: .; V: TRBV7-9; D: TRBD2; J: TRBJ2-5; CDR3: CASSPRLAGETQYF; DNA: TGTGCCAGCAGCCCTCGACTAGCCGGGGAGACCCAGTACTTC
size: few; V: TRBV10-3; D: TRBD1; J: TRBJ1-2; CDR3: CAISEQGGSYGYTF; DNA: TGTGCCATCAGCGAACAGGGGGGCTCCTATGGCTACACCTTC
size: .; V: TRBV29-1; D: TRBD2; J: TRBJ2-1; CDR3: CSVGSGLAVYEQFF; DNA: TGCAGCGTTGGGTCGGGACTAGCGGTCTATGAGCAGTTCTTC
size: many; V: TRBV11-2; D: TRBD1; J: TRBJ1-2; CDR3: CASSLESRGIGYTF; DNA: TGTGCCAGCAGCTTAGAGTCCAGGGGGATTGGCTACACCTTC
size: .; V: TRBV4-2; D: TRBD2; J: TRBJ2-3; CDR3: CASSPRGAGGPDTQYF; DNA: TGTGCCAGCAGCCCCCGAGGGGCGGGAGGGCCAGATACGCAGTATTTT
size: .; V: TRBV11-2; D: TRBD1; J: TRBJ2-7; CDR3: CASSNLRQGQGYEQYF; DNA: TGTGCCAGCAGCAACCTACGACAGGGACAGGGCTACGAGCAGTACTTC
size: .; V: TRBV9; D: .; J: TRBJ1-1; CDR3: CASSVGGGLRDTEAFF; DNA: TGTGCCAGCAGCGTAGGGGGGGGCCTCCGAGACACTGAAGCTTTCTTT
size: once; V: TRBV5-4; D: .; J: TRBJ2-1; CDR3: CASSLFRVGHNEQFF; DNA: TGTGCCAGCAGCTTATTTCGGGTGGGGCACAATGAGCAGTTCTTC
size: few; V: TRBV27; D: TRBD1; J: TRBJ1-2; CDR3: CASSPGQGAYGYTF; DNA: TGTGCCAGCAGCCCGGGACAGGGGGCTTACGGCTACACCTTC
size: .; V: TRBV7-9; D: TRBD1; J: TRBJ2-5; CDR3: CASSRQGRQTQYF; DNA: TGTGCCAGCAGTCGACAGGGTCGGCAGACCCAGTACTTC
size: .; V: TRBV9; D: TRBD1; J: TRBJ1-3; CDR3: CASSSSTGAGNTIYF; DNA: TGTGCCAGCAGTTCGAGTACAGGGGCCGGAAACACCATATATTTT
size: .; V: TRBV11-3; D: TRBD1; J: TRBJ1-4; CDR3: CASSSYLPDRGGEKLFF; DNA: TGTGCCAGCAGCTCTTACCTTCCCGACAGGGGAGGCGAAAAACTGTTTTTT
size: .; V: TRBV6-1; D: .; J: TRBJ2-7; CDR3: CASSPQRLGHEQYF; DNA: TGTGCCAGCAGTCCCCAGCGGCTCGGCCACGAGCAGTACTTC
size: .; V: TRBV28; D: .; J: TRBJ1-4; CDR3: CASSSTRSTNEKLFF; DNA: TGTGCCAGCAGTTCCACCCGGTCTACTAATGAAAAACTGTTTTTT
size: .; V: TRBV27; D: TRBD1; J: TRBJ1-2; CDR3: CASSPFKGATYGYTF; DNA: TGTGCCAGCAGTCCTTTTAAGGGGGCGACCTATGGCTACACCTTC
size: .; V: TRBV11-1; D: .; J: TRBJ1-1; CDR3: CASSFRFGVQGPEAFF; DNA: TGTGCCAGCAGCTTCCGGTTCGGCGTACAGGGCCCTGAAGCTTTCTTT
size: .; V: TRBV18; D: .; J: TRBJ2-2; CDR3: CASSPPSRGTGELFF; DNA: TGTGCCAGCTCACCACCGAGTCGGGGGACCGGGGAGCTGTTTTTT
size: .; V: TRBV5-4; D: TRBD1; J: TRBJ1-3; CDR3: CASSLGGTGKNTIYF; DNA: TGTGCCAGCAGCTTGGGGGGGACAGGGAAAAACACCATATATTTT
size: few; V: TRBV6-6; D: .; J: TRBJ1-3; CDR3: CASGGGTYSGNTIYF; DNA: TGTGCCAGCGGGGGGGGGACTTATTCTGGAAACACCATATATTTT
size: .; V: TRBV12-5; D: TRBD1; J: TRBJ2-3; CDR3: CASAPYQGADTQYF; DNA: TGTGCTAGTGCCCCTTACCAGGGGGCAGATACGCAGTATTTT
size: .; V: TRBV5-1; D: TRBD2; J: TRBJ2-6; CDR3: CASTGLVSGANVLTF; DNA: TGCGCCAGCACCGGACTAGTCTCTGGGGCCAACGTCCTGACTTTC
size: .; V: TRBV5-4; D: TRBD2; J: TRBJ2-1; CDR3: CASRSQTSGGYNEQFF; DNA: TGTGCCAGCAGAAGCCAGACTAGCGGAGGCTACAATGAGCAGTTCTTC
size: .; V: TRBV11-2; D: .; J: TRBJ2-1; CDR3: CASSLERYNEQFF; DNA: TGTGCCAGCAGCTTAGAGCGGTACAATGAGCAGTTCTTC
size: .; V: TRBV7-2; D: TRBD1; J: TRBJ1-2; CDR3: CASSSGTGQYGYTF; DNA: TGTGCCAGCAGCTCCGGGACAGGACAATATGGCTACACCTTC
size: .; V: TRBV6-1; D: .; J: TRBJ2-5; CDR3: CASGAEETQYF; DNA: TGTGCCAGCGGGGCGGAAGAGACCCAGTACTTC
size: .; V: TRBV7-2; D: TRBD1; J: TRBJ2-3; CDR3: CASSLEQGAPGNTQYF; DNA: TGTGCCAGCAGCTTAGAGCAGGGGGCGCCGGGTAATACGCAGTATTTT
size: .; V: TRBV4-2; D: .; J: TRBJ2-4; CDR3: CASSQDLGGYGAKNIQYF; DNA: TGTGCCAGCAGCCAAGATCTTGGGGGGTACGGAGCCAAAAACATTCAGTACTTC
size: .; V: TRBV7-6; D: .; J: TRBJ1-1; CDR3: CASSFSIKGTGREAFF; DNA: TGTGCCAGCAGCTTTAGTATTAAGGGTACAGGCCGTGAAGCTTTCTTT
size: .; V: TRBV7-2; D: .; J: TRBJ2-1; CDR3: CASSLGGAGGYNEQFF; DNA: TGTGCCAGCAGCTTAGGAGGGGCAGGGGGGTACAATGAGCAGTTCTTC
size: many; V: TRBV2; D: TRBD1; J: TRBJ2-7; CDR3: CASSRDRTGAHF; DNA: TGTGCCAGCAGCCGAGATAGGACAGGGGCTCACTTC
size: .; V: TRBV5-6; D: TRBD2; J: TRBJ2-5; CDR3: CASSSGLDGKTQYF; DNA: TGTGCCAGCAGCTCGGGACTAGATGGAAAGACCCAGTACTTC
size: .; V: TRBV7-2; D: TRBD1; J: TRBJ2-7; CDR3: CASSPTRTGLIPYEQYF; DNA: TGTGCCAGCAGCCCTACTAGGACAGGTTTAATACCCTACGAGCAGTACTTC
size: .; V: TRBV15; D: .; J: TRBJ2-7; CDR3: CATSRGGRSYEQYF; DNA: TGTGCCACCAGCAGAGGGGGCCGCTCCTACGAGCAGTACTTC
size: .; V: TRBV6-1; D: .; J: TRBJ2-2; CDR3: CASREALGRAGELFF; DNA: TGTGCCAGCAGGGAGGCGTTAGGGCGGGCCGGGGAGCTGTTTTTT
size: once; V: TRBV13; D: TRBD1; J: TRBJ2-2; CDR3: CASSLEDRDGGELFF; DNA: TGTGCCAGCAGCTTAGAGGACAGGGATGGCGGGGAGCTGTTTTTT
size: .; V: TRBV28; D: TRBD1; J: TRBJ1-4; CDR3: CASSFYRGATNEKLFF; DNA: TGTGCCAGCAGTTTTTACAGGGGAGCAACTAATGAAAAACTGTTTTTT
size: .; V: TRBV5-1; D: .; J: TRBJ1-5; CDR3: CASSHRISNQPQHF; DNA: TGTGCCAGCAGCCACAGGATTAGCAATCAGCCCCAGCATTTT
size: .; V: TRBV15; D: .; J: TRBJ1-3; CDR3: CATSRGTSSSGNTIYF; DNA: TGTGCCACCAGCAGGGGGACTTCGAGCTCTGGAAACACCATATATTTT